These T cell receptor beta chains were read from a single sample in a study of cytomegalovirus exposure and HLA in healthy donors. The repertoire was sequenced with immunoSEQ multiplex PCR; TCRdb's copy has only in-frame clones and lacks some. Here the sample spans tens of thousands of clones, 70% to 85% being singletons. The sequenced material came from PBMCs. All receptors derive from a man in his forties or fifties in good health and CMV-seropositive. The CDR3 runs from the conserved cysteine through the conserved F or W. A D gene is named only where the DNA matches it firmly. Clone size appears in some rows only: once, few, many, or a class for an expanded clone.

>-|TRBV29-1|TRBJ1-5|-
TGCAGCGTTGAAGATTCAGGTCCGGGCAATCAGCCCCAGCATTTT
CSVEDSGPGNQPQHF
>-|TRBV4-2|TRBJ2-1|TRBD2
TGTGCCAGCAGCCCGTTCGGAGCGGGAGACGGGAATGAGCAGTTCTTC
CASSPFGAGDGNEQFF
>-|TRBV6-6|TRBJ2-1|TRBD2
TGTGCCAGCAGTTACTCAGAGGGAGGGAATGAGCAGTTCTTC
CASSYSEGGNEQFF
>-|TRBV9|TRBJ2-1|TRBD2
TGTGCCAGCAGCGTAGAGAGCGGGAGCTATTATGAGCAGTTCTTC
CASSVESGSYYEQFF
>once|TRBV6-1|TRBJ2-7|TRBD1
TGTGCCAGCAGCGTTCGACAGGGGGTGACCTACGAGCAGTACTTC
CASSVRQGVTYEQYF
>-|TRBV19|TRBJ2-7|-
TGTGCCAGTAGTATAGATCAGGATTGGGAGCAGTACTTC
CASSIDQDWEQYF
>few|TRBV27|TRBJ1-1|TRBD1
TGTGCCAGCAGTGCCGGGACAGGGGATGAAGCTTTCTTT
CASSAGTGDEAFF
>-|TRBV4-1|TRBJ2-4|TRBD1
TGCGCCAGCAGCCAAGATAGGACAGGGGGGGCCAAAAACAGTCAGTACTTC
CASSQDRTGGAKNSQYF
>-|TRBV27|TRBJ2-7|-
TGTGCCAGCAGTTTAAGGGGCAGGGCCTACGAGCAGTACTTC
CASSLRGRAYEQYF
>-|TRBV6-1|TRBJ2-7|TRBD2
TGTGCCAGCAGTGAAGGGGGGACCCGGAGGGGAGGGTACGAGCAGTACTTC
CASSEGGTRRGGYEQYF
>-|TRBV5-1|TRBJ1-1|-
TGCGCCAGCAGCTTCAGGTCGAACACTGAAGCTTTCTTT
CASSFRSNTEAFF
>-|TRBV29-1|TRBJ2-1|TRBD1
TGCAGCGAGTCACAGGGGCGGCTTAATGAGCAGTTCTTC
CSESQGRLNEQFF
>-|TRBV30|TRBJ2-3|TRBD2
TGTGCCTGGACCGATGCGGGAGTACGAGATACGCAGTATTTT
CAWTDAGVRDTQYF
>-|TRBV5-6|TRBJ1-3|-
TGTGCCAGCAGCTTGGGCTTACAGGCTGTACGTAGTCGGGGAAACACCATATATTTT
CASSLGLQAVRSRGNTIYF
>-|TRBV11-2|TRBJ1-1|-
TGTGCCAGCAGCCTATCGATGAACACTGAAGCTTTCTTT
CASSLSMNTEAFF